This T cell receptor (beta chain) was found in a study of blood T cell repertoires in COVID-19. How the authors handled the data: Amplifying reference gene primers gave estimates of nucleated cell counts. Only in-frame clones appear in the TCRdb table, and some are missing; sequencing was by immunoSEQ multiplex PCR. Clonal size and the V and J genes are those of that table, whereas D and trimming came from the DNA. The table shows more than 300,000 clones, with around nine tenths occurring only once. CDR1 is SGHDT, CDR2 YYEEEE, per germline. The CDR3 is 13 amino acids. V was shortened by 0 bases and J by 2 bases, with 6 bases between the two germline ends.

Input material: PBMCs or T cells enriched from blood (not recorded which). The source of this sequence is a woman aged 18-29 years who had recovered from COVID-19. This chain uses TRBV5-6 with TRBJ2-7; weak D call: TRBD1 (6 bases). CDR3 DNA: TGTGCCAGCAGCTTGGACAGGGCCTACGAGCAGTACTTC. It is translated as CASSLDRAYEQYF.